One and the same sample provided the 17 T cell receptor beta chains below, sequenced in a study of human T cells and chemical hapten exposure. In TCRdb, the RACE reads were re-called with MiXCR into one record per CDR3 protein. Of more than 70,000 distinct CDR3 sequences listed, about 8.8% are singletons. Time point given: healthy volunteer bleed at 2 weeks. Blood, whole and unfractionated, served as the source for total RNA extraction. Sequenced sample: whole blood. The source is a female donor in good health. Some clones in this sample may be carry-over from other donors' samples.

There are many counts of this clonotype. The J gene is TRBJ1-4, the V gene TRBV4-1, with a possible D match to TRBD1 (6 bases). Trimming stripped 4 bases from V and 0 bases from J, with 9 bases between. Looked up from germline, CDR1 is MGHRA and CDR2 is YSYEKL. The CDR3 spans 15 residues. The CDR3 sequence: CASSRPGATNEKLFF. The CDR3 DNA follows: TGCGCCAGCAGCCGCCCAGGGGCAACTAATGAAAAACTGTTTTTT.

J is TRBJ1-1 and V is TRBV6-5; a possible D gene is TRBD1 (5 bases). The CDR3 runs 15 residues. Germline V lookup: CDR1 MNHEY, CDR2 SVGAGI. Trimming cost V 0 bases and J 4 bases, with 12 bases left between them. The chain's CDR3 is CASSYSAGSGTEAFF. CDR3 bases: TGTGCCAGCAGTTACTCAGCAGGGTCGGGCACTGAAGCTTTCTTT.

This clonotype was seen repeatedly, ten times or more. This chain connects TRBV3-1 to TRBJ2-1; TRBD2 matches 11 bases. Trimming removed 1 base from V and 8 bases from J; junction bases left unmatched: 7. This CDR3 region has 16 residues. Germline V lookup: CDR1 LGHDT, CDR2 YNNKEL (reference sequence). For the CDR3, the DNA is TGTGCCAGCAGCCAAGGAAGGACTAGCGGGTTGGATGAGCAGTTCTTC. This encodes CASSQGRTSGLDEQFF.

The sample holds a few counts of this clonotype. V gene TRBV28 combines with J gene TRBJ1-3; D not certain. The CDR3 contains 14 residues. Trimming removed 4 bases from V and 0 bases from J, with 7 bases in between. Per the germline V gene, CDR1 is MDHEN and CDR2 is SYDVKM. The CDR3 DNA reads TGTGCCAGCAGTTCGTCGGGCTCTGGAAACACCATATATTTT. As protein: CASSSSGSGNTIYF.

This chain joins TRBV6-5 and TRBJ2-7; 10 bases align to TRBD1. This CDR3 region has 16 residues. V shed 6 bases, J shed 6 bases, and the junction held 14 bases outside the gene matches. CDR1 and CDR2 (germline): MNHEY, SVGAGI. For the CDR3, the DNA is TGTGCCAGCAGCGACGGGACAGGGGCTCTCTTAGCCGAGCAGTACTTC. This sequence encodes CASSDGTGALLAEQYF.

The chain's CDR3 is CAWALRLEFSGANVLTF. As DNA, the CDR3 is TGTGCCTGGGCCCTTCGCCTCGAGTTCTCTGGGGCCAACGTCCTGACTTTC. V usage is TRBV30 and J usage is TRBJ2-6; D gene unclear. Deletions cut 5 bases from V and 0 bases from J, with 17 bases between. CDR1 and CDR2 (germline): GTSNPN, SVGIG (reference sequence). The CDR3 extends over 17 amino acids.

This clonotype has ten or more counts. The chain couples TRBV29-1 to TRBJ1-4; the D gene is possibly TRBD1 (6 bases). The CDR3 is 12 amino acids. The ends were cut back, 3 bases at V and 4 bases at J, with 6 bases in the middle. Germline CDR1 reads SQVTM; CDR2 reads ANQGSEA. This chain's CDR3 is CSVEDSNEKLFF. The CDR3 DNA is TGCAGCGTTGAGGACAGTAATGAAAAACTGTTTTTT.

This clonotype was counted only a few times. The chain carries TRBV2 and TRBJ2-3; 10 bases line up with TRBD2. Unmatched junction bases numbered 10, after V lost 6 bases and J lost 4 bases. Germline CDR1 and CDR2: SNHLY and FYNNEI. This CDR3 is 16 amino acids long. The DNA of the CDR3 is TGTGCCAGCAGGTGGGATGCTAGCGGGAGCGCAGATACGCAGTATTTT. This sequence encodes CASRWDASGSADTQYF.

This clonotype turned up a few times. The rearrangement joins TRBV5-3 to TRBJ2-1, with TRBD2 matching 11 bases. TRBV5-3 is an ORF; its function is uncertain. V lost 1 base, J lost 0 bases, and 0 bases stayed unmatched. The CDR3 loop spans 16 amino acids. In nucleotides, the CDR3 is TGTGCCAGAAGCTTGACTAGCGGGAGCTCCTACAATGAGCAGTTCTTC. Protein: CARSLTSGSSYNEQFF.

V usage is TRBV15 and J usage is TRBJ2-1; D unresolved. There are 14 residues in the CDR3. Per germline, CDR1 LNHNV and CDR2 YYDKDF (reference sequence). V dropped 1 base and J dropped 0 bases, with 4 bases sitting between them. Here the CDR3 DNA reads TGTGCCACCAGCAGAGCTAGCTCCTACAATGAGCAGTTCTTC. Translating gives CATSRASSYNEQFF.

The rearrangement joins TRBV27 to TRBJ1-1; weak D call: TRBD1 (5 bases). V was trimmed by 3 bases and J by 5 bases, leaving 22 bases between them. The length of the CDR3 is 17 residues. Per the germline V gene, CDR1 is MNHEY and CDR2 is SMNVEV (reference sequence). CDR3 region: CASSLNRVSRWGTEAFF. For the CDR3, the DNA is TGTGCCAGCAGTTTGAACCGGGTCTCCCGGTGGGGGACTGAAGCTTTCTTT.

This clonotype turned up a few times. The rearrangement joins TRBV7-2 to TRBJ2-7, with TRBD2 matching over 14 bases. Germline V gene lookup returns CDR1 SGHTA and CDR2 FQGNSA. CDR3 length: 18 residues. V was clipped by 5 bases and J by 9 bases; unmatched bases: 18. The CDR3 bases are TGTGCCAGCAGCACAACATCCCGAGGGACTAGCGGGAGTAGGGGGCAGTACTTC. Protein sequence: CASSTTSRGTSGSRGQYF. The full variable domain, with the rest looked up from reference TRBV7-2 and TRBJ2-7, is GAGVSQSPSNKVTEKGKDVELRCDPISGHTALYWYRQSLGQGLEFLIYFQGNSAPDKSGLPSDRFSAERTGGSVSTLTIQRTQQEDSAVYLCASSTTSRGTSGSRGQYFGPGTRLTVT.

The sample holds many counts of this clonotype. The rearrangement joins TRBV2 to TRBJ2-3, with D possibly called TRBD1 or TRBD2 (5 bases each). Trimming cost V 8 bases and J 0 bases, with 6 bases left between them. Germline CDR1 and CDR2: SNHLY and FYNNEI. The CDR3 spans 12 residues. The CDR3 loop is CASGDSTDTQYF. Written as DNA, the CDR3 is TGTGCCAGCGGGGACAGCACAGATACGCAGTATTTT. The full variable domain, completed using reference TRBV2 and TRBJ2-3, is EPEVTQTPSHQVTQMGQEVILRCVPISNHLYFYWYRQILGQKVEFLVSFYNNEISEKSEIFDDQFSVERPDGSNFTLKIRSTKLEDSAMYFCASGDSTDTQYFGPGTRLTVL.

This sequence joins TRBV7-2 and TRBJ2-7; no clear D. The CDR3 has 12 residues. The germline CDR1 and CDR2 sequences are SGHTA and FQGNSA. Trimming left V 4 bases short and J 0 bases short, with 4 bases between. The CDR3 spells CASSYYSYEQYF. The CDR3 nucleotides read TGTGCCAGCAGCTACTACTCCTACGAGCAGTACTTC.

J is TRBJ2-5 and V is TRBV5-1; either TRBD1 or TRBD2 may fit D (5 bases each). The CDR3 sequence is 15 residues long. V lost 5 bases and J 5 bases, leaving 19 bases between the germline ends. CDR1 SGHRS and CDR2 YFSETQ come from the germline V gene. Here the CDR3 DNA reads TGCGCCAGCAGGAGGGGCCCCCAGGTCCAGGAGACCCAGTACTTC. This sequence encodes CASRRGPQVQETQYF.

CDR3 loop: CASSQDPLNTEAFF. CDR3 bases: TGTGCCAGCAGCCAAGATCCCCTGAACACTGAAGCTTTCTTT. The chain recombines TRBV14 with TRBJ1-1; D is ambiguous. This CDR3 has 14 amino acids. The V gene's germline CDR1 is SGHDN and CDR2 FVKESK. V was shortened by 0 bases and J by 0 bases, with 5 bases between the two germline ends.

This clonotype turned up a few times. V is TRBV6-6 and J is TRBJ2-7; 8 nucleotides align to TRBD1. Germline V gene lookup returns CDR1 MNHNY and CDR2 SVGAGI (reference sequence). The CDR3 is 12 residues long. The V gene end was trimmed by 11 bases and the J gene end by 4 bases; junction bases not matched to a gene: 7. The CDR3 loop reads CASQTGVYEQYF. CDR3 bases: TGTGCCTCACAGACAGGGGTGTACGAGCAGTACTTC.